A selection of T cell receptor beta chains follows, all from one sample in a study of T cells in Graves' hyperthyroidism and ophthalmopathy. TCRdb passed the multiplex PCR reads through MiXCR, listing each CDR3 protein once. The top ten hold about 20% of the sample, which has about 380,000 distinct CDR3 sequences, roughly 13% seen once. Sequenced material: blood. These receptors were obtained from a man aged 30 to 39 with Graves' hyperthyroidism that later progressed to Graves' ophthalmopathy. CDR3s include the opening cysteine and the closing phenylalanine or tryptophan. D genes are given only for firm matches. The size of a clone is reported for some rows only, either as once, few or many, or as a class for expanded clones.

v_call	clone_size	j_call	d_call	cdr3_aa	cdr3_nt
TRBV4-1	few	TRBJ1-4	NA	CASSTGAGGEKLFF	TGCGCCAGCAGTACAGGAGCCGGGGGTGAAAAACTGTTTTTT
TRBV28	NA	TRBJ2-5	NA	CASSPPGGPNNQETQYF	TGTGCCAGCAGTCCCCCCGGGGGTCCAAATAATCAAGAGACCCAGTACTTC
TRBV6-1	NA	TRBJ2-7	TRBD1	CASKRDRISYEQYF	TGTGCCAGCAAAAGGGACAGGATATCCTACGAGCAGTACTTC
TRBV10-2	many	TRBJ1-6	NA	CASSGRGGSSYNSPLHF	TGCGCCAGCAGTGGTAGGGGGGGTAGCTCCTATAATTCACCCCTCCACTTT
TRBV24-1	few	TRBJ1-1	NA	CATSDSAEAFF	TGTGCCACCAGTGATTCCGCTGAAGCTTTCTTT
TRBV3-1	many	TRBJ1-3	NA	CASSTHSGNTIYF	TGTGCCAGCAGCACTCACTCTGGAAACACCATATATTTT
TRBV5-1	NA	TRBJ1-3	NA	CASSLEGSSGNTIYF	TGCGCCAGCAGCTTGGAGGGGAGCTCTGGAAACACCATATATTTT
TRBV6-1	few	TRBJ2-7	NA	CASSDLPESSYEQYF	TGTGCCAGCAGTGATCTGCCGGAGAGCTCCTACGAGCAGTACTTC
TRBV4-2	NA	TRBJ2-1	TRBD2	CASSQDGGGVYEQFF	TGTGCCAGCAGCCAAGACGGCGGGGGGGTCTATGAGCAGTTCTTC
TRBV20-1	NA	TRBJ2-4	TRBD2	CSAMGTSGNIQYF	TGCAGTGCTATGGGAACTAGCGGAAACATTCAGTACTTC
TRBV13	NA	TRBJ2-5	TRBD1	CASEPYRDRGETQYF	TGTGCCAGCGAGCCATACCGGGACAGGGGAGAGACCCAGTACTTC
TRBV4-2	NA	TRBJ1-3	NA	CASNGGGSGNTIYF	TGTGCCAGCAATGGTGGTGGCTCTGGAAACACCATATATTTT
TRBV5-5	NA	TRBJ1-3	TRBD1	CASSLFLDRGLKDGNTIYF	TGTGCCAGCAGCCTGTTCCTGGACAGGGGGTTGAAGGACGGAAACACCATATATTTT
TRBV29-1	NA	TRBJ1-6	TRBD1	CSVGDRGYSPLHF	TGCAGCGTCGGGGACAGGGGATATTCACCCCTCCACTTT
TRBV30	NA	TRBJ2-7	NA	CAWSVRTVLSEQYF	TGTGCCTGGAGTGTACGGACAGTCCTATCCGAGCAGTACTTC
TRBV29-1	NA	TRBJ1-2	NA	CSVEQDGYGYTF	TGCAGTGTGGAACAGGACGGGTATGGCTACACCTTC
TRBV6-1	NA	TRBJ2-1	TRBD1	CARSDGTGRNEQFF	TGTGCCAGAAGTGACGGGACAGGGAGGAATGAGCAGTTCTTC
TRBV20-1	NA	TRBJ2-7	NA	CSARSRVSYEQYF	TGCAGTGCTAGAAGCCGGGTCTCCTACGAGCAGTACTTC
TRBV3-1	NA	TRBJ2-3	TRBD2	CASSPPSGGADTQYF	TGTGCCAGCAGCCCCCCTAGCGGGGGGGCAGATACGCAGTATTTT
TRBV7-2	many	TRBJ1-5	NA	CASSFFPGENQPQHF	TGTGCCAGCAGCTTCTTTCCGGGGGAGAATCAGCCCCAGCATTTT
TRBV28	few	TRBJ2-2	TRBD2	CASSLFRTSGGLNTGELFF	TGTGCCAGCAGTTTGTTCCGGACTAGCGGGGGCCTGAACACCGGGGAGCTGTTTTTT
TRBV6-5	NA	TRBJ2-7	NA	CASSYIRGVEQYF	TGTGCCAGCAGTTACATTCGGGGAGTCGAGCAGTACTTC
TRBV7-6	many	TRBJ2-2	NA	CASSPENPTFTGELFF	TGTGCCAGCAGCCCCGAAAACCCGACCTTTACCGGGGAGCTGTTTTTT
TRBV20-1	few	TRBJ2-5	NA	CSVSLAARPGDQYF	TGCAGTGTCTCCCTTGCGGCTCGTCCGGGAGACCAGTACTTC
TRBV12-3/TRBV12-4	many	TRBJ2-5	TRBD2	CASSPSGLPQETQYF	TGTGCCAGCAGTCCTAGCGGGTTACCCCAAGAGACCCAGTACTTC
TRBV10-3	many	TRBJ2-3	NA	CAISGGRGATDTQYF	TGTGCCATCAGCGGTGGCAGGGGTGCGACAGATACGCAGTATTTT
TRBV13	few	TRBJ2-2	TRBD1	CASSGTGGTGELFF	TGTGCCAGCAGCGGGACAGGGGGCACCGGGGAGCTGTTTTTT
TRBV15	many	TRBJ1-2	NA	CATSRDNYGYTF	TGTGCCACCAGCAGAGATAACTATGGCTACACCTTC
TRBV13	NA	TRBJ2-4	NA	CASSPRGDRNIQYF	TGTGCCAGCAGCCCGAGGGGGGACCGAAACATTCAGTACTTC
TRBV13	many	TRBJ2-1	NA	CASSRTHRYNEQFF	TGTGCCAGCAGCCGGACCCACAGATACAATGAGCAGTTCTTC
TRBV28	many	TRBJ1-4	TRBD1	CASSPGTGANEKLFF	TGTGCCAGCAGTCCCGGGACAGGCGCTAATGAAAAACTGTTTTTT